This TCR beta chain came from a study of cytomegalovirus exposure and HLA in healthy donors. This CDR3 contains 14 residues. CDR1 SGHDN and CDR2 FVKESK come from the germline V gene. Vbeta (60) and Jbeta (13) primers were used in the PCR. TCRdb's copy holds only in-frame clones and misses some; the assay was immunoSEQ multiplex PCR. The sample has tens of thousands of clones; 63% are singletons. The source is a man between 60 and 75 years old in good health and CMV-seropositive. Input material: PBMCs. The genes are TRBV14 and TRBJ2-5; the D gene is possibly TRBD1 (6 bases). The last part of the DNA fits TRBJ2-7 better; the J call may be wrong. The DNA of the CDR3 is TGTGCCAGCAGCCAAGGAGGACAGACCTACGAGCAGTACTTC. The encoded protein is CASSQGGQTYEQYF.